This T cell receptor (beta chain) was profiled in a study of shared clonotypes between healthy human individuals. The study, taken as a whole, reports: Large depth notwithstanding, sorted-subset sequencing proved incomplete by rarefaction.

Source study methods: With immunoSEQ giving junction-only sequences and no quality scores, filtering differed. Libraries were prepared by immunoSEQ multiplex PCR; TCRdb keeps only in-frame clonotypes and omits some of them. Clonal size and the V and J genes are those of that table, whereas D and trimming came from the DNA. The top ten hold 0.13% to 0.15% of the sample, which has 2,500,000 or so clones, more than 90% seen once. Germline values: CDR1 ENHRY, CDR2 SYGVKD. The CDR3 extends over 15 amino acids. The ends lost 6 bases at V and 2 bases at J; junction bases unmatched: 7. Concerning this clone itself: The target antigen is unknown.

Input material: naive CD4+ T cells sorted from blood. The subset here: CD45RA+ positively selected. V and J are TRBV10-3 and TRBJ2-7, with TRBD2 matching over 10 bases. This TCR derives from a man between 18 and 29 years old in good health. CDR3 nucleotides: TGTGCCATCAGAATCGGACTAGCGGAGACCTACGAGCAGTACTTC. Translation: CAIRIGLAETYEQYF.